These T cell receptor beta chains were read from a single sample in a study of control samples from healthy donors and cancer patients. The protocol was immunoSEQ multiplex PCR, while the TCRdb copy is restricted to in-frame clones and leaves out a portion. The sample has 200,000 or so clones, about 95% seen once; the top ten hold approximately 1.6%. The sequencing sample was made of blood. The origin of the receptors is a man aged 45-65 years in good health. Both conserved end residues are part of each CDR3. D genes are given only for firm matches. Only part of the rows carry a size: once, few, many, or a class if the clone is expanded.

D gene	clone size	V gene	J gene	CDR3 protein	CDR3 DNA
TRBD2	NA	TRBV14	TRBJ2-4	CASSQAVPSGGASIQYF	TGTGCCAGCAGCCAAGCCGTGCCTAGCGGGGGGGCAAGCATTCAGTACTTC
TRBD1	NA	TRBV3-1/TRBV3-2	TRBJ1-2	CASSQARGGGRYTF	TGTGCCAGCAGCCAAGCAAGAGGGGGCGGGCGCTACACCTTC
NA	NA	TRBV5-6	TRBJ1-1	CASSLAGVTEAFF	TGTGCCAGCAGCTTGGCCGGGGTCACTGAAGCTTTCTTT
TRBD2	NA	TRBV6-1	TRBJ2-5	CASSEALRTSGEFAEETQYF	TGTGCCAGCAGTGAAGCCTTGCGGACTAGCGGGGAGTTTGCAGAAGAGACCCAGTACTTC
TRBD1	NA	TRBV6-5	TRBJ2-2	CASSRVDRAGGELFF	TGTGCCAGCAGTCGGGTAGACAGGGCTGGCGGGGAGCTGTTTTTT
TRBD1	NA	TRBV6-6	TRBJ1-5	CASSSQGEVGNQPQHF	TGTGCCAGCAGTTCGCAGGGGGAGGTTGGCAATCAGCCCCAGCATTTT
NA	NA	TRBV6-2/TRBV6-3	TRBJ1-2	CASSHTGTSLVDYTF	TGTGCCAGCAGTCATACCGGGACAAGCCTTGTTGACTACACCTTC
NA	NA	TRBV7-8	TRBJ1-2	CASSPGDYGYTF	TGTGCCAGCAGCCCAGGGGACTATGGCTACACCTTC
TRBD1	NA	TRBV7-2	TRBJ1-2	CASSFAGTGGNGYTF	TGTGCCAGCAGCTTCGCCGGGACAGGGGGCAATGGCTACACCTTC
NA	NA	TRBV9	TRBJ1-3	CASSVGTSGNTIYF	TGTGCCAGCAGCGTAGGAACCAGCGGAAACACCATATATTTT
TRBD1	NA	TRBV24-1	TRBJ2-1	CATGQYNEQFF	TGTGCCACGGGACAGTACAATGAGCAGTTCTTC
NA	few	TRBV5-4	TRBJ2-3	CASSLRGATDTQYF	TGTGCCAGCAGCTTGAGGGGGGCCACAGATACGCAGTATTTT
NA	NA	TRBV28	TRBJ1-2	CASSTRRAGNYGYTF	TGTGCCAGCAGTACCCGCAGGGCAGGCAACTATGGCTACACCTTC
NA	NA	TRBV15	TRBJ1-4	CATTRALGANEKLFF	TGTGCCACCACCCGGGCCCTCGGGGCTAATGAAAAACTGTTTTTT
TRBD2	NA	TRBV5-1	TRBJ2-7	CASSSLGSGALKTGEQYF	TGCGCCAGCAGCTCACTGGGAAGCGGGGCCTTAAAGACGGGCGAGCAGTACTTC
NA	NA	TRBV7-2	TRBJ2-1	CASSLAGPGTEQFF	TGTGCCAGCAGCTTAGCGGGCCCGGGTACTGAGCAGTTCTTC
NA	NA	TRBV19	TRBJ2-7	CASLDRLSYEQYF	TGTGCCAGCCTTGACCGCCTTTCCTACGAGCAGTACTTC
TRBD1	NA	TRBV28	TRBJ1-4	CASTPGQTHEKLFF	TGTGCCAGCACCCCGGGACAGACGCACGAAAAACTGTTTTTT
TRBD1	NA	TRBV5-1	TRBJ1-6	CASSNPEQGDSPLHF	TGCGCCAGCAGCAACCCGGAACAGGGGGACTCACCCCTCCACTTT
NA	NA	TRBV9	TRBJ2-5	CASSGSSGQWETQYF	TGTGCCAGCAGCGGTAGTAGTGGACAGTGGGAGACCCAGTACTTC
NA	NA	TRBV30	TRBJ1-5	CAWSTAQSNQPQHF	TGTGCCTGGAGTACAGCGCAGAGCAATCAGCCCCAGCATTTT
NA	NA	TRBV6-1	TRBJ2-6	CASSAIRRSGANVLTF	TGTGCCAGCAGTGCAATTAGACGTTCTGGGGCCAACGTCCTGACTTTC
NA	NA	TRBV28	TRBJ2-1	CASSLGRGMRHEQFF	TGTGCCAGCAGTTTGGGTAGGGGGATGAGGCATGAGCAGTTCTTC
TRBD1	NA	TRBV29-1	TRBJ2-1	CSIRQGRKMFF	TGCAGCATTAGACAGGGTCGGAAAATGTTCTTC
NA	NA	TRBV6-2/TRBV6-3	TRBJ2-7	CASSHGGEGAYEQYF	TGTGCCAGCAGTCACGGCGGGGAGGGGGCCTACGAGCAGTACTTC
NA	NA	TRBV15	TRBJ1-1	CATSRDGGFEAFF	TGTGCCACCAGCAGAGATGGGGGCTTTGAAGCTTTCTTT
TRBD2	NA	TRBV7-2	TRBJ2-2	CASILTSGTTGELFF	TGTGCCAGTATATTGACTAGCGGGACCACCGGGGAGCTGTTTTTT
NA	NA	TRBV10-2	TRBJ1-2	CATRGAVGYTF	TGCGCCACCCGGGGCGCGGTAGGCTACACCTTC